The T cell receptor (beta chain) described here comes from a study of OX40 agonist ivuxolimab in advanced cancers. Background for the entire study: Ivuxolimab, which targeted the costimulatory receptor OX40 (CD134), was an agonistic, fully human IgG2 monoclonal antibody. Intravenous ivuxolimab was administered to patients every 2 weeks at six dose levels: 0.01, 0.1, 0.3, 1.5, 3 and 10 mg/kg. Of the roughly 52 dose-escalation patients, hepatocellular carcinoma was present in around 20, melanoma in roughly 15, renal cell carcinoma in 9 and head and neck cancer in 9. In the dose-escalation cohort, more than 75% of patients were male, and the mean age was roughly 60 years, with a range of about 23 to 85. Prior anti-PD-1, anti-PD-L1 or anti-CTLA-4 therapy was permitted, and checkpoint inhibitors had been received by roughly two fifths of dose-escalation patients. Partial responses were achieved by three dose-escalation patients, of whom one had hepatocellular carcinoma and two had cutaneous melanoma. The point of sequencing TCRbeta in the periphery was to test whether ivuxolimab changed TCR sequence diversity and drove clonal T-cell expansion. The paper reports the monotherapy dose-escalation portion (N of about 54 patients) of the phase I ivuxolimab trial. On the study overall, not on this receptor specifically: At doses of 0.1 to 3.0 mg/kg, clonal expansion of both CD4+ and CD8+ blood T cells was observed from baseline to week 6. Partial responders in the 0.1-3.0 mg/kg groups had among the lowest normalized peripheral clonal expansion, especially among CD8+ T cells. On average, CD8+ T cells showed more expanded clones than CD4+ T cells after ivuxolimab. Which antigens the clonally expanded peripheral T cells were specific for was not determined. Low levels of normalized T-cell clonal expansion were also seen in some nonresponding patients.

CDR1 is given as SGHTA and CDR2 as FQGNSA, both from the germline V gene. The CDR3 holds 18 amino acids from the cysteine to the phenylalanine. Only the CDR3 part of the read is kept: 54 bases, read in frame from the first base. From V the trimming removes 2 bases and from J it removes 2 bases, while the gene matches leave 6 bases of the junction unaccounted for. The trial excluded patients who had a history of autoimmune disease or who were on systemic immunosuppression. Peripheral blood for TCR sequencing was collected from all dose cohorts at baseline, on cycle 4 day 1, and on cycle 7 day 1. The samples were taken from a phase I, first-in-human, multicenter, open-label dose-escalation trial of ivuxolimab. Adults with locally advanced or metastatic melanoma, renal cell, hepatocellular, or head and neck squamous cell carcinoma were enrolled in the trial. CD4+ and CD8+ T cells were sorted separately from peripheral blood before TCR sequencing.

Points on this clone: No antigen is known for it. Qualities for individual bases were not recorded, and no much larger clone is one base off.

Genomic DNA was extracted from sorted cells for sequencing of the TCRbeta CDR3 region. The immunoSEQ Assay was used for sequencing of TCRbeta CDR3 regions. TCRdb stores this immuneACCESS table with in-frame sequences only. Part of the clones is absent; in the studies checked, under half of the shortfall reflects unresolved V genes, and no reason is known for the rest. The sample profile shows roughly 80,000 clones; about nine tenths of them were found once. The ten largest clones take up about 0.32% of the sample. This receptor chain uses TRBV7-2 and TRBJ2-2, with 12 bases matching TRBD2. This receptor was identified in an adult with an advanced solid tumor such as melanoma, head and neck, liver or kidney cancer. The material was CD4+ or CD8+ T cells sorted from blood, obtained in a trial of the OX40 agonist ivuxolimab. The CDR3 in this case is CASSLLAGGPVNTGELFF. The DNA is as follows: TGTGCCAGCAGCTTACTAGCGGGAGGGCCAGTAAACACCGGGGAGCTGTTTTTT.